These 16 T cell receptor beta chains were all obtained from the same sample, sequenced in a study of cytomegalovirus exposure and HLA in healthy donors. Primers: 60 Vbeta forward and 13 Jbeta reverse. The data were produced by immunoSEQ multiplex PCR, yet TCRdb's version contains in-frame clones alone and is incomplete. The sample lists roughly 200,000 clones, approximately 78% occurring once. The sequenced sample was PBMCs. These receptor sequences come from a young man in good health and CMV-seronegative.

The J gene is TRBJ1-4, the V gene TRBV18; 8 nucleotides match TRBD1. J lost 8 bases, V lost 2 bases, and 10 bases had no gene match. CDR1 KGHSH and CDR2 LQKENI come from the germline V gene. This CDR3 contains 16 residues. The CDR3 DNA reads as TGTGCCAGCTCACCAATGACAGGGGACGAAGAAGAAAAACTGTTTTTT. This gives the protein CASSPMTGDEEEKLFF.

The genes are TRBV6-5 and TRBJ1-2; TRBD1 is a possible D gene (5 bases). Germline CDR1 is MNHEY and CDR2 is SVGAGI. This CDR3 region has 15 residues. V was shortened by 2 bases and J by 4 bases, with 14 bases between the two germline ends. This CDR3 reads CASSYGAGKGYGYTF. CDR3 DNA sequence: TGTGCCAGCAGTTACGGGGCAGGGAAGGGCTATGGCTACACCTTC.

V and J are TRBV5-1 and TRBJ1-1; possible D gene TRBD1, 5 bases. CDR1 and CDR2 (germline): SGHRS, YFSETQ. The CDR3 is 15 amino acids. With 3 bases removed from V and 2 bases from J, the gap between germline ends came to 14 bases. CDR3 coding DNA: TGCGCCAGCAGCTACTTGACAGCCGCTAACACTGAAGCTTTCTTT. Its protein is CASSYLTAANTEAFF.

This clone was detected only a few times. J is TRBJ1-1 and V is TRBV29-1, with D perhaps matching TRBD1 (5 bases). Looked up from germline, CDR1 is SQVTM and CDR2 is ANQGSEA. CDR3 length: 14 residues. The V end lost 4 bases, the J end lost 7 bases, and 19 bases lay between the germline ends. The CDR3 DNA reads TGCAGCGTTGTAAGGGGTCACGGCACGCATGAAGCTTTCTTT. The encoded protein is CSVVRGHGTHEAFF.

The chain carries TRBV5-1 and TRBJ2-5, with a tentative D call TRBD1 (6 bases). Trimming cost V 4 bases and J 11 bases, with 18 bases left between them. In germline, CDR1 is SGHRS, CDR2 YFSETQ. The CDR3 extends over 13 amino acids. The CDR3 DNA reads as TGCGCCAGCAGCAAGCATGGGGGACAAGAGCAGTACTTC. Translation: CASSKHGGQEQYF.

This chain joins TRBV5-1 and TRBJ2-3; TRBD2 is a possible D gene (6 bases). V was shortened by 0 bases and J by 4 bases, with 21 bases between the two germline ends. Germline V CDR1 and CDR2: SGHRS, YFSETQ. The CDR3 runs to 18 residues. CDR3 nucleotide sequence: TGCGCCAGCAGCTTGGGGGCGACTAGTCTAGTTTCGGCAGATACGCAGTATTTT. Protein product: CASSLGATSLVSADTQYF.

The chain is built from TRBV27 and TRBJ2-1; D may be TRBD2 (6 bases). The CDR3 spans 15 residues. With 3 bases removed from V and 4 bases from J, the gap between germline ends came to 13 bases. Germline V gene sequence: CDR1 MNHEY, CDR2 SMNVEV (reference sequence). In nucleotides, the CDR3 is TGTGCCAGCAGTTTTGGGGGGATGTGGTACAATGAGCAGTTCTTC. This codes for CASSFGGMWYNEQFF.

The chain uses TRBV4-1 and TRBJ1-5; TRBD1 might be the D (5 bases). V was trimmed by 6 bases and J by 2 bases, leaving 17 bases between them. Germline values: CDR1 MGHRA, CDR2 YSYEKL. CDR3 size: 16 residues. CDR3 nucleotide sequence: TGCGCCAGCAGTCCAAGTATGGGGCTTGGCAATCAGCCCCAGCATTTT. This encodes CASSPSMGLGNQPQHF.

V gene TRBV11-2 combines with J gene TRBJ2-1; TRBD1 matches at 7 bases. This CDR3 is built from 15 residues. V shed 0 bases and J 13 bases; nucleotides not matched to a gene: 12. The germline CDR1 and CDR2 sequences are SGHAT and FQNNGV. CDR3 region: CASSLDFLQGNVQFF. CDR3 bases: TGTGCCAGCAGCTTAGATTTTCTACAGGGGAATGTTCAGTTCTTC. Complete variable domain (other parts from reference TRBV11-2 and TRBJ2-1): EAGVAQSPRYKIIEKRQSVAFWCNPISGHATLYWYQQILGQGPKLLIQFQNNGVVDDSQLPKDRFSAERLKGVDSTLKIQPAKLEDSAVYLCASSLDFLQGNVQFFGPGTRLTVL.

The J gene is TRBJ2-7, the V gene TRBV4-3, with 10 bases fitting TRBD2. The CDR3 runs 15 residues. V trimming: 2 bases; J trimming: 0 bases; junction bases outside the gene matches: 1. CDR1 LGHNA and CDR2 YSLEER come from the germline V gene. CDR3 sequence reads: CASSQTSGVSYEQYF. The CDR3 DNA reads TGCGCCAGCAGCCAAACTAGCGGGGTCTCCTACGAGCAGTACTTC.

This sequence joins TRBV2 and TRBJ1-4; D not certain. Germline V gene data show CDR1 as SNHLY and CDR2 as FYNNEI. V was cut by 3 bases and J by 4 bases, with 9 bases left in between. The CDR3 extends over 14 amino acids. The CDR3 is CASSEGTYNEKLFF. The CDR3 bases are TGTGCCAGCAGTGAGGGCACCTATAATGAAAAACTGTTTTTT.

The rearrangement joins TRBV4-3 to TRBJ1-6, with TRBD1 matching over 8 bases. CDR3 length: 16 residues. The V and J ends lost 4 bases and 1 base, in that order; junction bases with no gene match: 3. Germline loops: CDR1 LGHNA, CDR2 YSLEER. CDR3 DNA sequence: TGCGCCAGCAGCCGGGGGACAGGATCCTATAATTCACCCCTCCACTTT. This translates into CASSRGTGSYNSPLHF.

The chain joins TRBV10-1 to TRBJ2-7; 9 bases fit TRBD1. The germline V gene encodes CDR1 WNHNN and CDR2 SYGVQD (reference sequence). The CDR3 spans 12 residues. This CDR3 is CDPGTGSYEQYF. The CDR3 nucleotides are TGCGACCCCGGGACAGGGTCTTACGAGCAGTACTTC.

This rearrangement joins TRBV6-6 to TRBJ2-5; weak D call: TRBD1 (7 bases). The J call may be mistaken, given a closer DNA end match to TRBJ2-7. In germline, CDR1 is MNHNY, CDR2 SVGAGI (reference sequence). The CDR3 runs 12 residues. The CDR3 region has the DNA TGTGCCAGCCGCTCAGGGGGGTACGAGCAGTACTTC. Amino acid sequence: CASRSGGYEQYF.

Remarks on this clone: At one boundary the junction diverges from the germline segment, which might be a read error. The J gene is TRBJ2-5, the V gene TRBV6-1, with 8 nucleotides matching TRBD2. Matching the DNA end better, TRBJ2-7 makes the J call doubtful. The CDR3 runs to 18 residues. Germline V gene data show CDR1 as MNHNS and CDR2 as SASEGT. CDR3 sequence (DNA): TGTGCCAGCTGTGAAAACATGGGGGTAGCGGGGACCTCCTACGAGCAGTACTTC. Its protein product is CASCENMGVAGTSYEQYF.

In nucleotides, the CDR3 is TGTGCCAGCAGTACTGGGACAGGGGGCGTTGTGAGTGGCTACACCTTC. This gives the protein CASSTGTGGVVSGYTF. This rearrangement joins TRBV9 to TRBJ1-2, with 12 bases that match TRBD1. V dropped 5 bases and J dropped 7; count of bases not matched to a gene: 12. Germline CDR1 SGDLS, CDR2 YYNGEE. The CDR3 runs to 16 residues.